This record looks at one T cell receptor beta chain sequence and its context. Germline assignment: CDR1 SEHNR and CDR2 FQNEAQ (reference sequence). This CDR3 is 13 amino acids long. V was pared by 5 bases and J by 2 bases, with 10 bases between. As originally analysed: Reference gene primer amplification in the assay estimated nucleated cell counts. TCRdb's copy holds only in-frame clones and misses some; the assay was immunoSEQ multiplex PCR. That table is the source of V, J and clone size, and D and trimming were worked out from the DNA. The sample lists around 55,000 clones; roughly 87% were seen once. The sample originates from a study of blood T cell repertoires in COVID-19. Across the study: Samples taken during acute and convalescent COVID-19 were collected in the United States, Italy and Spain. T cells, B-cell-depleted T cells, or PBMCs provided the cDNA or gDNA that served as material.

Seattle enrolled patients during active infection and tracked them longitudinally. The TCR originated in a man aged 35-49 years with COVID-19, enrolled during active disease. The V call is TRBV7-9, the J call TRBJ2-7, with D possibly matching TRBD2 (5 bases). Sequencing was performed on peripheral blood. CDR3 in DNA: TGTGCCAGCAGCCCACTCGGGGCCTACGAGCAGTACTTC. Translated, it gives CASSPLGAYEQYF.